This T cell receptor (beta chain) was found in a study of glioma-infiltrating T cells. Study-level findings and limits: Tissue-blood divergence was below expectation in non-neoplastic patients, above in gliomas. Very few CDR3 sequences were shared between tissue and blood.

With respect to this clonotype: The antigen remains undetermined.

V was shortened by 3 bases and J by 5 bases, with 10 bases between the two germline ends. This CDR3 has 13 amino acids. Germline V gives CDR1 MNHEY, CDR2 SMNVEV (reference sequence). TCR alpha and beta CDR3 regions were amplified from RNA using iRepertoire nested multiplex PCR. One-step reverse transcription and amplification started from around 100-400 ng of tissue mRNA or PBMC total RNA. TCRdb recomputed calls from the multiplex PCR reads with MiXCR, one row per CDR3 protein. The table records approximately 15,000 distinct CDR3 sequences, roughly 64% of them present only once. The sequence came from a human donor with low-grade glioma or glioblastoma, undergoing nonglioma brain surgery, or in good health (not recorded which). Sample: glioma tissue, nonneoplastic brain tissue, or PBMCs (not recorded which). This rearrangement joins TRBV27 to TRBJ1-2; D gene ambiguous. The CDR3 DNA reads as TGTGCCAGCAGTTTTACGGGAGCGTATGGCTACACCTTC. Residues: CASSFTGAYGYTF.